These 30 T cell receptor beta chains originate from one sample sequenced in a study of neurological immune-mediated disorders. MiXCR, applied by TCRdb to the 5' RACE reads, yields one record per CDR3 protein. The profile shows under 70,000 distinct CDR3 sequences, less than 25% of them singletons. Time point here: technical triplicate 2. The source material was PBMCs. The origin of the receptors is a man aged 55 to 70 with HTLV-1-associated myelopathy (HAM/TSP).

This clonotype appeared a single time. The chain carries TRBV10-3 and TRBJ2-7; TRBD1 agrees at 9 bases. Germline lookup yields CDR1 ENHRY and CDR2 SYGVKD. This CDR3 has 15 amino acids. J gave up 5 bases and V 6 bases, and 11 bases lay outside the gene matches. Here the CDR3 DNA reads TGTGCCATCAGGCGCGAGGGACAGGGTATGAACGAGCAGTACTTC. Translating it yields CAIRREGQGMNEQYF.

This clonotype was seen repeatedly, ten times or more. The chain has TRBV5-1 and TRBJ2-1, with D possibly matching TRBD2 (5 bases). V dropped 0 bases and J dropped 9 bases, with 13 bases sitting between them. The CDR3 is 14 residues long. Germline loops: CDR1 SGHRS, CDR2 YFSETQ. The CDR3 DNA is TGCGCCAGCAGCTTGGAGGCCCAGCGGAGTGAGCAGTTCTTC. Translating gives CASSLEAQRSEQFF.

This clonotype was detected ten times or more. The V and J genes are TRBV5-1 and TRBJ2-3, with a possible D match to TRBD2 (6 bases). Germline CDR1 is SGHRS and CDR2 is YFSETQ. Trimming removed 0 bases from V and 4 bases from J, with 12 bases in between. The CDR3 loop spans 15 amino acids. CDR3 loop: CASSLVSGDPDTQYF. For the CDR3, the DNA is TGCGCCAGCAGCTTGGTTTCGGGAGACCCAGATACGCAGTATTTT.

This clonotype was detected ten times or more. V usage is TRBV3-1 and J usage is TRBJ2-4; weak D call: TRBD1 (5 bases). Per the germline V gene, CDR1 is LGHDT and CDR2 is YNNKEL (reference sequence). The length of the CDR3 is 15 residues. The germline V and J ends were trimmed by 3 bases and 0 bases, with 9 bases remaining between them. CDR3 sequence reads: CASSQDNLAKNIQYF. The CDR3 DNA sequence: TGTGCCAGCAGCCAGGACAACCTAGCCAAAAACATTCAGTACTTC.

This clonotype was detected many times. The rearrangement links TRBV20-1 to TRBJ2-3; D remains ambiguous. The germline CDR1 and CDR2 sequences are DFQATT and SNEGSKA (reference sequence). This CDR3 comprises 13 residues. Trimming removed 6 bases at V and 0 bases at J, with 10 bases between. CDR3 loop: CSARYSSTDTQYF. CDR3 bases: TGCAGTGCCCGGTATTCTAGCACAGATACGCAGTATTTT.

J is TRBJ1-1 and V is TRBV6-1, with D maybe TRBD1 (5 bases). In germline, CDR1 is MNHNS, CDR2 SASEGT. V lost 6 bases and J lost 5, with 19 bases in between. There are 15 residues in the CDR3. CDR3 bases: TGTGCCAGCAGCCCGTTCCCGAGCGAGGGGACTGAAGCTTTCTTT. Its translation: CASSPFPSEGTEAFF.

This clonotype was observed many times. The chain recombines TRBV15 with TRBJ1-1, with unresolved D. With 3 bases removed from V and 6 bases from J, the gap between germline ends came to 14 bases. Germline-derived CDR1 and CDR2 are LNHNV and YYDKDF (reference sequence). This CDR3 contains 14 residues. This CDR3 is CATSRGNRNAEAFF. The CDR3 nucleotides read TGTGCCACCAGCAGGGGCAATAGAAACGCTGAAGCTTTCTTT.

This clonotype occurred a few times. CDR3 loop: CASSLAGREVTEAFF. Here the CDR3 DNA reads TGCGCCAGCAGCTTGGCCGGTCGGGAGGTCACTGAAGCTTTCTTT. The chain joins TRBV5-1 to TRBJ1-1; D gene uncertain. CDR3 length equals 15 residues. The V end was cut by 0 bases, the J end by 4 bases, with 13 bases between. In germline, CDR1 is SGHRS, CDR2 YFSETQ.

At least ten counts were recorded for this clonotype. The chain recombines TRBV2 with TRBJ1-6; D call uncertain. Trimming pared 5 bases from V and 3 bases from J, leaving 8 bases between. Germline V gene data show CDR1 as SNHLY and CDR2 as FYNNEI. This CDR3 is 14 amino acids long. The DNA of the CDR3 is TGTGCCAGCAGTATGGGAGTCTATAATTCACCCCTCCACTTT. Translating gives CASSMGVYNSPLHF.

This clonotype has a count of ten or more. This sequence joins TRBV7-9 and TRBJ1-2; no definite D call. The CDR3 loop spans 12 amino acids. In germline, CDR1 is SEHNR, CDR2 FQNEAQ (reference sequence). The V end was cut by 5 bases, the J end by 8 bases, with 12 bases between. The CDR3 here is CASSGNSLGYTF. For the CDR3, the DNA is TGTGCCAGCAGCGGGAACTCGTTGGGCTACACCTTC.

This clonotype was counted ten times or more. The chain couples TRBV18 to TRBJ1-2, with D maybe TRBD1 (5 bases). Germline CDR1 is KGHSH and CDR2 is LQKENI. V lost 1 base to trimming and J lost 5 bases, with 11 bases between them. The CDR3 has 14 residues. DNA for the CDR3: TGTGCCAGCTCACCACGCGACAGTGCTTATGGCTACACCTTC. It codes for CASSPRDSAYGYTF.

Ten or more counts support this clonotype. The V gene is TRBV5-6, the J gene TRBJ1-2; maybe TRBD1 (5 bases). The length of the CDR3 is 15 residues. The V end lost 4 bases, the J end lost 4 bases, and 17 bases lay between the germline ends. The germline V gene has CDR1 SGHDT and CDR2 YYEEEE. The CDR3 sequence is CASSTPKTGGYGYTF. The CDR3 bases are TGTGCCAGCAGCACCCCGAAGACCGGGGGCTATGGCTACACCTTC.

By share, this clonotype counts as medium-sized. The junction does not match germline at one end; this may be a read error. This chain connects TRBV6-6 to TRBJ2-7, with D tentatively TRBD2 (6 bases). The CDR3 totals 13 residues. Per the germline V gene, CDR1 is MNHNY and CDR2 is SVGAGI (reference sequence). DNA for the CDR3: TGCCTCTTAAGCCCGATGGGGGGTTACGAGCAGTACTTC. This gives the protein CLLSPMGGYEQYF.

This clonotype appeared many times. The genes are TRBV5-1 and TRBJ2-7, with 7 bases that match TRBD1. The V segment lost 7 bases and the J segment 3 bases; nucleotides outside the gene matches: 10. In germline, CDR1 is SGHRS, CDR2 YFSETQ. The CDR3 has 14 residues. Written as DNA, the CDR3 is TGCGCCAGCTCGCCCGGGACAGCGAACTACGAGCAGTACTTC. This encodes CASSPGTANYEQYF.

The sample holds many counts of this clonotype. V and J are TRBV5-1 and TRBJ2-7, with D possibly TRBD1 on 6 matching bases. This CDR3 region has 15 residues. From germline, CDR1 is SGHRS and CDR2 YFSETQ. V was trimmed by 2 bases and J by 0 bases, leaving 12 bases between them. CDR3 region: CASSLNRDSSYEQYF. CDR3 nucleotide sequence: TGCGCCAGCAGCTTAAACAGGGATAGCTCCTACGAGCAGTACTTC.

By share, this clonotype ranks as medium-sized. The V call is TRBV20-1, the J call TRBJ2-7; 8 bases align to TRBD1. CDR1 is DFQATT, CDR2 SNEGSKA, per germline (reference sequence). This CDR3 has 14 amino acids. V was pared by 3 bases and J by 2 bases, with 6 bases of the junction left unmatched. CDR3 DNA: TGCAGTGCTAGGAGGGACAGGACGACCTACGAGCAGTACTTC. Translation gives CSARRDRTTYEQYF.

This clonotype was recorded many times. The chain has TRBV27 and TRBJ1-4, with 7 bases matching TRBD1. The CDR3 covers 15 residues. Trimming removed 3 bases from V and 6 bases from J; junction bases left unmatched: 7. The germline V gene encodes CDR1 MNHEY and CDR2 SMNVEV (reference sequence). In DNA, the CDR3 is TGTGCCAGCAGTTTCCGGCCAGGGGGTGATGAAAAACTGTTTTTT. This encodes CASSFRPGGDEKLFF.

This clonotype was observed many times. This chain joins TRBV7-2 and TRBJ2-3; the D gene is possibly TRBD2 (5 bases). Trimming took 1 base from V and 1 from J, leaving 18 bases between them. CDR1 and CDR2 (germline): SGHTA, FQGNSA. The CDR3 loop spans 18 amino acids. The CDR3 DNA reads TGTGCCAGCAGCTTAGTCCTAGGGCTAGCTGATGGCACAGATACGCAGTATTTT. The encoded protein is CASSLVLGLADGTDTQYF.

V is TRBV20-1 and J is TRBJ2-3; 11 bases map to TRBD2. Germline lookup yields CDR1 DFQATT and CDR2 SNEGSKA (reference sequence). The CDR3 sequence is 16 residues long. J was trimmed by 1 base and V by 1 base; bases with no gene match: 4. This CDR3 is CSARASGRWGTDTQYF. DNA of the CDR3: TGCAGTGCTAGAGCTAGCGGGAGGTGGGGCACAGATACGCAGTATTTT.

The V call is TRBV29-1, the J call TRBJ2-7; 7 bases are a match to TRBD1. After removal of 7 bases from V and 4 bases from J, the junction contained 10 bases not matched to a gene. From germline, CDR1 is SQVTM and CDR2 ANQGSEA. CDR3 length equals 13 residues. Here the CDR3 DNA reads TGCAGCGCGGGTAGACAGGGTGGTTACGAGCAGTACTTC. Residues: CSAGRQGGYEQYF.

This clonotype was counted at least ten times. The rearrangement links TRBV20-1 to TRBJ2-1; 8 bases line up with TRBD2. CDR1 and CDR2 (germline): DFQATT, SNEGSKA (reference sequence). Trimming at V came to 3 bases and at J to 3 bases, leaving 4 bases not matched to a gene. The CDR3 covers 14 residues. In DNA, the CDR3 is TGCAGTGCTAGTTTAGCGGGGAGCTACAATGAGCAGTTCTTC. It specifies CSASLAGSYNEQFF.

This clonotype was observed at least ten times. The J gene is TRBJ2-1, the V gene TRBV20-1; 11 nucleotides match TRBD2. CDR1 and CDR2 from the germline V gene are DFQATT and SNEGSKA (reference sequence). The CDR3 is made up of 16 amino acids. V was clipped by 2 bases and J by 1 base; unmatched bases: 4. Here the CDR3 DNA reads TGCAGTGCTAGACAGGGACTAGCGGTATCCTACAATGAGCAGTTCTTC. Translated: CSARQGLAVSYNEQFF.

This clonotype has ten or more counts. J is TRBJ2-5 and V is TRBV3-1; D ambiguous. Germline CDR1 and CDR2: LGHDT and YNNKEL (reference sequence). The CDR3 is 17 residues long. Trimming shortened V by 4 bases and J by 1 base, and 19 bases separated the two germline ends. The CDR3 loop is CASSPSRKGILQETQYF. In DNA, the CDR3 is TGTGCCAGCAGCCCCTCCAGGAAGGGAATACTCCAAGAGACCCAGTACTTC.

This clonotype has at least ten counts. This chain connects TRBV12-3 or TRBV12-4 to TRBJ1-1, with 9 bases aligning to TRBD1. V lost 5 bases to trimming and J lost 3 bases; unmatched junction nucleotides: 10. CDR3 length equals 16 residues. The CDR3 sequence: CASSQGTGISDTEAFF. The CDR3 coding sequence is TGTGCCAGCAGTCAGGGGACAGGGATAAGTGACACTGAAGCTTTCTTT.

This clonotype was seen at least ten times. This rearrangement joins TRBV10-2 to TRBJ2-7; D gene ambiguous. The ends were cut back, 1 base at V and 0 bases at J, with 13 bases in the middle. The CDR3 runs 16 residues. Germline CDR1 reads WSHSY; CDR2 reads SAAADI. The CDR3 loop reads CASSEYGQRSSYEQYF. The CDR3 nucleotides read TGCGCCAGCAGTGAGTATGGCCAGCGAAGCTCCTACGAGCAGTACTTC.

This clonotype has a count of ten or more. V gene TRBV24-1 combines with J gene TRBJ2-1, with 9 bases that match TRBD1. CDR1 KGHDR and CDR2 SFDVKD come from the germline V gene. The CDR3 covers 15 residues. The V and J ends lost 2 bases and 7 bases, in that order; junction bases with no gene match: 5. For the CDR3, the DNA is TGTGCCACCAGTGATTCCCGGACAGGGGATAATGAGCAGTTCTTC. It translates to CATSDSRTGDNEQFF.

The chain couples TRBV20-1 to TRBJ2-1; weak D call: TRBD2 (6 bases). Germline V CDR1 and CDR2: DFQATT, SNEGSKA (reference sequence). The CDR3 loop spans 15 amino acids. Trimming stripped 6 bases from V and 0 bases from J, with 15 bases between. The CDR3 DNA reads TGCAGTGCGGGTCGACTAGGCACCTCCTACAATGAGCAGTTCTTC. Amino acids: CSAGRLGTSYNEQFF.

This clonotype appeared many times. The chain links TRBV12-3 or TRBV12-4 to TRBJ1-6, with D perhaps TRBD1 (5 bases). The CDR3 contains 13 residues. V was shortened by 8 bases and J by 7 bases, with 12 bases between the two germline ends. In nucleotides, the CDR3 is TGTGCCAGCGGGGGACGGAGGAATTCACCCCTCCACTTT. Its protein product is CASGGRRNSPLHF.

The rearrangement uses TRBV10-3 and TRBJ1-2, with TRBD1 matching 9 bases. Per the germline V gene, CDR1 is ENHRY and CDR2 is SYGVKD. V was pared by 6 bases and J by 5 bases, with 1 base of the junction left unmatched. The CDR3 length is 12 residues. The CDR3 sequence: CAISGQGYGYTF. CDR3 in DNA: TGTGCCATCAGCGGACAGGGGTATGGCTACACCTTC.

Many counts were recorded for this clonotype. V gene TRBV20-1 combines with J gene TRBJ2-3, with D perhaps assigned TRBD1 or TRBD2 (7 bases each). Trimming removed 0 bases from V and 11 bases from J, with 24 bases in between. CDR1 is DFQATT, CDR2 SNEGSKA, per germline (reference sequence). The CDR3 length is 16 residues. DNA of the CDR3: TGCAGTGCTAGAGATGAGGGGGGGACAGCCCCCCAATGGCAGTATTTT. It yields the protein CSARDEGGTAPQWQYF.